The source of this T cell receptor (beta chain) is a study of blood T cell repertoires in COVID-19. Study summary: Donors in the United States, Italy and Spain gave samples during acute or convalescent COVID-19.

Generated by immunoSEQ multiplex PCR, the TCRdb table keeps only in-frame clones and is missing some. The sample records 230,000 or so clones, more than 65% being singletons. Germline V gene data show CDR1 as SGHTA and CDR2 as FQGNSA. V lost 5 bases, J lost 2 bases, and 0 bases stayed unmatched. CDR3 length: 13 residues. The sequencing input was peripheral blood. The sequence came from a man aged 45-65 years with active or convalescent COVID-19. The rearrangement links TRBV7-2 to TRBJ1-5; 7 bases match TRBD1. The CDR3 DNA reads TGTGCCAGCAGCACAGGGGGCAATCAGCCCCAGCATTTT. It specifies CASSTGGNQPQHF.